This TCR beta chain was observed in a study of T cell responses to AZD1222 COVID-19 vaccine. This clone was detected once. CDR1 is PRHDT and CDR2 is FYEKMQ in the germline V gene (reference sequence). Trimming pared 1 base from V and 2 bases from J, leaving 0 bases between. This CDR3 comprises 12 residues. TCRdb's copy holds only in-frame clones and misses some; the assay was immunoSEQ multiplex PCR. This table holds about 130,000 clones, 80% to 95% found once. The receptor's source is an adult in good health. The chain recombines TRBV13 with TRBJ1-3, with D unclear. The specimen comprised peripheral blood, sampled on day 0 of AZD1222 vaccination. CDR3 sequence reads: CASSLAGNTIYF. The CDR3 bases are TGTGCCAGCAGCTTAGCTGGAAACACCATATATTTT. Based on the CDR3 plus reference TRBV13 and TRBJ1-3, the full variable domain is AAGVIQSPRHLIKEKRETATLKCYPIPRHDTVYWYQQGPGQDPQFLISFYEKMQSDKGSIPDRFSAQQFSDYHSELNMSSLELGDSALYFCASSLAGNTIYFGEGSWLTVV.